A selection of T cell receptor beta chains follows, all from one sample in a study of T cell repertoires in cytomegalovirus infection. One entry per CDR3 protein results from TCRdb running MiXCR on the reads. The table has about 890,000 distinct CDR3 sequences, 30% to 40% seen once. Antigen specificity for these receptors is unknown. The specimen comprised cultured CD8+ T cells from PBMCs, sampled from culture after CMV antigen stimulation. Receptors originate from a human donor in good health (CMV status not recorded). Some clones in this sample may be carry-over from other donors' samples. Each CDR3 is given with its conserved first and last residue. The D gene is left open where the match is weak. Clone size is not always given. Where it is, it says once, few, many or a class for expanded clones.

CDR3: CASSITGEGNEQFF; DNA: TGTGCCAGCAGTATCACAGGGGAGGGGAATGAGCAGTTCTTC; size: NA; D: NA; length: 14; J: TRBJ2-1; V: TRBV6-1
CDR3: CASSPLILGGAPTEAFF; DNA: TGTGCCAGCAGTCCCTTGATCCTAGGGGGCGCACCCACTGAAGCTTTCTTT; size: NA; D: TRBD1; length: 17; J: TRBJ1-1; V: TRBV12-3/TRBV12-4
CDR3: CASSDGGRRSGYTF; DNA: TGTGCCAGCAGTGACGGGGGGCGCAGATCCGGCTACACCTTC; size: few; D: NA; length: 14; J: TRBJ1-2; V: TRBV2
CDR3: CASSARGLRTGELFF; DNA: TGTGCCAGCAGCGCAAGGGGGCTCAGGACCGGGGAGCTGTTTTTT; size: NA; D: TRBD1; length: 15; J: TRBJ2-2; V: TRBV9
CDR3: CASSMFGDRGLNTEAFF; DNA: TGTGCCAGTAGTATGTTCGGGGACAGGGGACTAAACACTGAAGCTTTCTTT; size: NA; D: TRBD1; length: 17; J: TRBJ1-1; V: TRBV19
CDR3: CANSHIGAGTEAFF; DNA: TGTGCCAACAGTCATATAGGGGCAGGGACTGAAGCTTTCTTT; size: NA; D: NA; length: 14; J: TRBJ1-1; V: TRBV27
CDR3: CASSLAGGLTGANVLTF; DNA: TGTGCCAGCAGCCTAGCGGGGGGCCTAACAGGGGCCAACGTCCTGACTTTC; size: NA; D: TRBD2; length: 17; J: TRBJ2-6; V: TRBV13
CDR3: CSARAERGDNYEQYF; DNA: TGCAGTGCTAGAGCCGAACGAGGGGATAACTACGAGCAGTACTTC; size: NA; D: NA; length: 15; J: TRBJ2-7; V: TRBV20-1
CDR3: CASSLAPGLDGYTF; DNA: TGTGCCAGCAGCTTAGCGCCAGGGCTGGATGGCTACACCTTC; size: many; D: NA; length: 14; J: TRBJ1-2; V: TRBV7-6
CDR3: CAISGISGNTIYF; DNA: TGTGCCATCAGTGGGATCTCTGGAAACACCATATATTTT; size: NA; D: NA; length: 13; J: TRBJ1-3; V: TRBV10-3
CDR3: CASTRPPGQGTIQETQYF; DNA: TGTGCCAGCACCCGACCACCCGGACAGGGCACCATCCAAGAGACCCAGTACTTC; size: few; D: TRBD1; length: 18; J: TRBJ2-5; V: TRBV6-2/TRBV6-3
CDR3: CASKPGPNSPLHF; DNA: TGTGCCAGCAAACCTGGGCCGAATTCACCCCTCCACTTT; size: NA; D: NA; length: 13; J: TRBJ1-6; V: TRBV6-5
CDR3: CASLGGRSTDTQYF; DNA: TGTGCCAGCTTAGGGGGACGGAGCACAGATACGCAGTATTTT; size: few; D: NA; length: 14; J: TRBJ2-3; V: TRBV5-6
CDR3: CAYPVGSTEAFF; DNA: TGTGCCTACCCCGTTGGGAGCACTGAAGCTTTCTTT; size: NA; D: NA; length: 12; J: TRBJ1-1; V: TRBV7-9
CDR3: CASRATVAIQETQYF; DNA: TGTGCCAGCAGGGCAACAGTAGCCATCCAAGAGACCCAGTACTTC; size: many; D: NA; length: 15; J: TRBJ2-5; V: TRBV7-8
CDR3: CASSPRQATGNTIYF; DNA: TGCGCCAGCAGCCCCCGTCAGGCGACTGGAAACACCATATATTTT; size: few; D: NA; length: 15; J: TRBJ1-3; V: TRBV4-3
CDR3: CASSQGDFATNEKLFF; DNA: TGTGCCAGCAGCCAGGGGGATTTTGCAACTAATGAAAAACTGTTTTTT; size: NA; D: TRBD1; length: 16; J: TRBJ1-4; V: TRBV7-8
CDR3: CAGRRGPNNANTGELFF; DNA: TGTGCCGGCAGGAGGGGACCAAACAACGCGAACACCGGGGAGCTGTTTTTT; size: NA; D: NA; length: 17; J: TRBJ2-2; V: TRBV12-3/TRBV12-4
CDR3: CASSVGLAGVDEQFF; DNA: TGTGCCAGCAGCGTAGGACTAGCGGGGGTTGATGAGCAGTTCTTC; size: NA; D: TRBD2; length: 15; J: TRBJ2-1; V: TRBV9
CDR3: CASSINSWGPNQPQHF; DNA: TGTGCCAGTAGTATTAACTCCTGGGGGCCTAATCAGCCCCAGCATTTT; size: few; D: NA; length: 16; J: TRBJ1-5; V: TRBV19
CDR3: CASSYSTPNTGELFF; DNA: TGTGCCAGCAGTTACTCGACTCCGAACACCGGGGAGCTGTTTTTT; size: NA; D: NA; length: 15; J: TRBJ2-2; V: TRBV6-2/TRBV6-3
CDR3: CASSWGLAGGPAQETQYF; DNA: TGTGCCAGCAGTTGGGGACTAGCGGGGGGGCCGGCGCAAGAGACCCAGTACTTC; size: few; D: TRBD2; length: 18; J: TRBJ2-5; V: TRBV6-5
CDR3: CASTPPGPNNSPLHF; DNA: TGTGCCAGCACCCCCCCCGGGCCGAATAATTCACCCCTCCACTTT; size: few; D: NA; length: 15; J: TRBJ1-6; V: TRBV12-3/TRBV12-4
CDR3: CASSLAWTGGSLDNTEAFF; DNA: TGTGCCAGCAGTTTAGCCTGGACAGGGGGCAGCCTTGATAACACTGAAGCTTTCTTT; size: NA; D: TRBD1; length: 19; J: TRBJ1-1; V: TRBV12-3/TRBV12-4
CDR3: CASSQEAGGGDEQFF; DNA: TGTGCCAGCAGCCAAGAAGCGGGGGGAGGGGATGAGCAGTTCTTC; size: NA; D: TRBD2; length: 15; J: TRBJ2-1; V: TRBV14
CDR3: CASSFLGGSNQPQHF; DNA: TGTGCCAGCAGCTTTCTTGGGGGTAGCAATCAGCCCCAGCATTTT; size: NA; D: NA; length: 15; J: TRBJ1-5; V: TRBV7-6
CDR3: CASSDPGHTTDTQYF; DNA: TGTGCCAGCAGCGACCCGGGACACACCACAGATACGCAGTATTTT; size: NA; D: NA; length: 15; J: TRBJ2-3; V: TRBV7-3
CDR3: CASSYEYAFPEAFF; DNA: TGTGCCAGCAGTTACGAGTACGCTTTTCCTGAAGCTTTCTTT; size: few; D: NA; length: 14; J: TRBJ1-1; V: TRBV6-6
CDR3: CASNHTPRQPYEQYF; DNA: TGTGCCAGTAACCATACCCCCCGACAGCCCTACGAGCAGTACTTC; size: few; D: NA; length: 15; J: TRBJ2-7; V: TRBV19
CDR3: CASSLEAGGLQETQYF; DNA: TGTGCCAGCAGCCTTGAGGCGGGGGGTCTCCAAGAGACCCAGTACTTC; size: few; D: TRBD2; length: 16; J: TRBJ2-5; V: TRBV27
CDR3: CSVPNGIEQYF; DNA: TGCAGCGTCCCGAATGGGATCGAGCAGTACTTC; size: NA; D: NA; length: 11; J: TRBJ2-7; V: TRBV29-1
CDR3: CASSFKPNTDTQYF; DNA: TGTGCCAGCAGTTTTAAACCTAACACAGATACGCAGTATTTT; size: NA; D: NA; length: 14; J: TRBJ2-3; V: TRBV27
CDR3: CASSYSFDSLTDTQYF; DNA: TGTGCCAGCAGTTACTCTTTTGATAGCCTCACAGATACGCAGTATTTT; size: NA; D: NA; length: 16; J: TRBJ2-3; V: TRBV6-6
CDR3: CASSLDGGLTDTQYF; DNA: TGTGCCAGCAGCTTAGACGGGGGCCTCACAGATACGCAGTATTTT; size: NA; D: NA; length: 15; J: TRBJ2-3; V: TRBV7-2
CDR3: CASRPDLAYTEAFF; DNA: TGTGCCAGCAGGCCTGACTTGGCCTACACTGAAGCTTTCTTT; size: few; D: NA; length: 14; J: TRBJ1-1; V: TRBV27
CDR3: CASSYRGAALVGEAFF; DNA: TGTGCCAGCAGTTATCGGGGGGCCGCATTAGTGGGTGAAGCTTTCTTT; size: NA; D: NA; length: 16; J: TRBJ1-1; V: TRBV6-6
CDR3: CASSPGQGKETQYF; DNA: TGTGCCAGCAGCCCCGGACAGGGCAAAGAGACCCAGTACTTC; size: many; D: TRBD1; length: 14; J: TRBJ2-5; V: TRBV7-2
CDR3: CVSSYPSSGGTDTQYF; DNA: TGTGTCAGCAGTTACCCTTCTAGCGGGGGCACAGATACGCAGTATTTT; size: NA; D: TRBD2; length: 16; J: TRBJ2-3; V: TRBV6-5
CDR3: CVSSPRDGSNEKLFF; DNA: TGTGTCAGCAGCCCGAGGGACGGATCTAATGAAAAACTGTTTTTT; size: NA; D: NA; length: 15; J: TRBJ1-4; V: TRBV7-9
CDR3: CASSFSPALNEKLFF; DNA: TGTGCCAGCAGTTTCTCCCCTGCCCTTAATGAAAAACTGTTTTTT; size: NA; D: NA; length: 15; J: TRBJ1-4; V: TRBV27
CDR3: CSVDRAGQLNYGYTF; DNA: TGCAGCGTTGATAGGGCGGGACAGCTCAACTATGGCTACACCTTC; size: many; D: TRBD1; length: 15; J: TRBJ1-2; V: TRBV29-1
CDR3: CASSPGTGGGPDTQYF; DNA: TGTGCCAGCAGCCCAGGGACAGGGGGCGGCCCAGATACGCAGTATTTT; size: NA; D: TRBD1; length: 16; J: TRBJ2-3; V: TRBV5-5
CDR3: CASSLPPLLGLQEGHEQFF; DNA: TGTGCCAGCAGCTTACCGCCCTTACTGGGACTACAAGAGGGTCATGAGCAGTTCTTC; size: many; D: TRBD2; length: 19; J: TRBJ2-1; V: TRBV7-6
CDR3: CATSDLHGEQFF; DNA: TGTGCCACCAGTGATTTGCATGGTGAGCAGTTCTTC; size: NA; D: NA; length: 12; J: TRBJ2-1; V: TRBV24-1
CDR3: CASSLPGLANEKLFF; DNA: TGTGCCAGCAGTTTACCGGGACTCGCTAATGAAAAACTGTTTTTT; size: NA; D: NA; length: 15; J: TRBJ1-4; V: TRBV6-6